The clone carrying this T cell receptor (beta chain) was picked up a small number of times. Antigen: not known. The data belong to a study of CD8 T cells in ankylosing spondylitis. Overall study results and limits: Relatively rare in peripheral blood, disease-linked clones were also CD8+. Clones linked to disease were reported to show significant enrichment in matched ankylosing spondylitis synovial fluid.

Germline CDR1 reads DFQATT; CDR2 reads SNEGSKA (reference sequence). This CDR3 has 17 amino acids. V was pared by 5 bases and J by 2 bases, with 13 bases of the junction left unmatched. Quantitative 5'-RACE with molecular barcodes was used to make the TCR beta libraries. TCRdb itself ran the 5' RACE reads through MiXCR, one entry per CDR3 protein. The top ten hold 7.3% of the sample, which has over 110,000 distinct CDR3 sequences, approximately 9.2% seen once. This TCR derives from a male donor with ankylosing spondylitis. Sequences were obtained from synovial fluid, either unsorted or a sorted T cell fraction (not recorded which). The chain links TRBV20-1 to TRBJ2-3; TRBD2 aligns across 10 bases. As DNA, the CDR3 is TGCAGTGCTCCCAGGACTAGCGGAGCAACCTTCACAGATACGCAGTATTTT. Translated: CSAPRTSGATFTDTQYF.